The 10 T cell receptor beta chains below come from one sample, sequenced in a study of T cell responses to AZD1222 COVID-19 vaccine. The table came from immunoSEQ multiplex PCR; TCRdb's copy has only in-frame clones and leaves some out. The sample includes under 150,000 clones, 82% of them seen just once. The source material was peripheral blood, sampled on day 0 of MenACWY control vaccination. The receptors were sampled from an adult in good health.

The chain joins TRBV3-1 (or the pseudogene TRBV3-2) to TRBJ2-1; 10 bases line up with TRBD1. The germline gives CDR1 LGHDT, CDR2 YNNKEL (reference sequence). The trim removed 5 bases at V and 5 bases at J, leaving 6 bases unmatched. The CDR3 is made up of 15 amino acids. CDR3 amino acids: CASSAGTGVNNEQFF. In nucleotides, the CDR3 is TGTGCCAGCAGCGCCGGGACAGGGGTCAACAATGAGCAGTTCTTC.

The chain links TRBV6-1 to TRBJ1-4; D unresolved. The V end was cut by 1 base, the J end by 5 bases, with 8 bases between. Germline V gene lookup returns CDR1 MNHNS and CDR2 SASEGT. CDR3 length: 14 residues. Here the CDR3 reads CASSEGGVNEKLFF. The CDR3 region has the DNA TGTGCCAGCAGTGAAGGTGGGGTGAATGAAAAACTGTTTTTT.

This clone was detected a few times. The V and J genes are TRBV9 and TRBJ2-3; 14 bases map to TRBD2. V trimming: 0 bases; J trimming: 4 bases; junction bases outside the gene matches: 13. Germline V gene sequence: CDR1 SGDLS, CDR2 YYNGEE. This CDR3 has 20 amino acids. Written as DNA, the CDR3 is TGTGCCAGCAGCGTAGACCCCCCGGGACTAGCGGGGGAGGAGTCAGATACGCAGTATTTT. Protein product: CASSVDPPGLAGEESDTQYF.

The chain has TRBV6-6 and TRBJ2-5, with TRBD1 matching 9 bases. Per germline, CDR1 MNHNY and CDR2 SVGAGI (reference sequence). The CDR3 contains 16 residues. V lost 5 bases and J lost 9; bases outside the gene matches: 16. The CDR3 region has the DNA TGTGCCAGCAGTATACAGGGGGCAGGGGAGCGGAAGGCCCAGTACTTC. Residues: CASSIQGAGERKAQYF.

CDR3 bases: TGTGCCAGCAGCCCCCGGGTGGACACCGCGGGCACCGGGGAGCTGTTTTTT. This translates into CASSPRVDTAGTGELFF. The chain recombines TRBV11-2 with TRBJ2-2; D might be TRBD1 or TRBD2, each matching 5 bases. V shed 5 bases and J shed 4 bases, with 20 bases lying between them. The CDR3 has 17 residues. Germline V gives CDR1 SGHAT, CDR2 FQNNGV.

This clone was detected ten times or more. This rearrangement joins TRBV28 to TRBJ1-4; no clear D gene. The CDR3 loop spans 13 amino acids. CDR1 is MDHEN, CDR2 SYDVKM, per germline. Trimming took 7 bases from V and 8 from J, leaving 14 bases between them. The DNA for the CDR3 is TGTGCCAGCATTGGAGGGAGCGGCGAAAAACTGTTTTTT. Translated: CASIGGSGEKLFF.

The CDR3 DNA sequence: TGTGCCAGCAGCAAAGGTGAGAGGCTTGGCTACGAGCAGTACGTC. The encoded protein is CASSKGERLGYEQYV. The rearrangement uses TRBV21-1 and TRBJ2-7; TRBD2, as called in the table, went unchecked against the DNA. TRBV21-1 constitutes a pseudogene. The length of the CDR3 is 15 residues.

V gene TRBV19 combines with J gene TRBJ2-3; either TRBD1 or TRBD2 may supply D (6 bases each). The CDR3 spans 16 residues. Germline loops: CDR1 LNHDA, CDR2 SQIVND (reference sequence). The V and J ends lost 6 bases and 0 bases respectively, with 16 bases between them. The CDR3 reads CASRGSGAASTDTQYF. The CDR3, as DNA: TGTGCCAGTAGGGGCTCGGGGGCCGCTAGCACAGATACGCAGTATTTT.

CDR3 amino acids: CASSPLRTDKNTEAFF. CDR3 coding DNA: TGTGCCAGCTCACCTCTCCGGACAGATAAGAACACTGAAGCTTTCTTT. The chain couples TRBV18 to TRBJ1-1; D is perhaps TRBD1 (6 bases). This CDR3 region has 16 residues. CDR1 and CDR2 from the germline V gene are KGHSH and LQKENI. The germline V and J ends were trimmed by 3 bases and 1 base, with 15 bases remaining between them.

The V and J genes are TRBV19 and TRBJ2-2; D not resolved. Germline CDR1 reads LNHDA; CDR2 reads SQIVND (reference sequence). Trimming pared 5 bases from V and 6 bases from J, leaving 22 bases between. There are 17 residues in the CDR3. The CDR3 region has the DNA TGTGCCAGTAGTGGCCTTGTGACATTGAGTAATCCCGGGGAGCTGTTTTTT. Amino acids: CASSGLVTLSNPGELFF.